This T cell receptor (beta chain) was identified during a study of T cell responses to AZD1222 COVID-19 vaccine. The length of the CDR3 is 13 residues. V lost 4 bases, J lost 0 bases, and 7 bases lay in between. The germline CDR1 and CDR2 sequences are MNHEY and SMNVEV (reference sequence). Clones were sequenced by immunoSEQ multiplex PCR, and TCRdb holds only the in-frame ones, with some missing. The sample lists around 110,000 clones, about 91% seen once, with around 1.6% in the top ten. General study results and limits: Only a handful of AZD1222 recipients, six or seven in all, had baseline seropositivity. Distributed over spike, vaccine-associated CD4 TCRs predominated at 160-218 and 743-854.

About this clone: What it binds is unknown.

The clonotype was recovered from an adult who received the AZD1222 COVID-19 vaccine. The J gene is TRBJ2-7, the V gene TRBV27; D unclear. The specimen comprised peripheral blood, sampled 28 days after the second AZD1222 dose. This chain's CDR3 is CASSSTNSYEQYF. CDR3 bases: TGTGCCAGCAGTTCAACTAACTCCTACGAGCAGTACTTC.